These 31 T cell receptor beta chains came from one sample sequenced in a study of blood T cells in healthy people across ages. With a J-beta primer mix and a sample-barcoded 5' primer, a second PCR ran about 7 to 12 cycles. TCRdb reprocessed the 5' RACE reads via MiXCR and lists one record per CDR3 protein. The profile shows about 1.5 million distinct CDR3 sequences, 35% to 45% of them singletons. The sample consisted of blood. These receptors were collected from a woman aged 18-30 years in good health.

CDR3 protein: CASSQTSGRPYNEQFF. The CDR3, as DNA: TGTGCCAGCAGCCAGACTAGCGGGCGCCCCTACAATGAGCAGTTCTTC. The V call is TRBV3-1, the J call TRBJ2-1; 10 bases align to TRBD2. The CDR3 runs to 16 residues. The J segment lost 2 bases and the V segment lost 3 bases, leaving 4 bases of the junction unmatched. Germline V gives CDR1 LGHDT, CDR2 YNNKEL (reference sequence).

This chain connects TRBV5-5 to TRBJ1-1; D remains unclear. CDR1 and CDR2 from the germline V gene are SGHKS and YYEKEE (reference sequence). This CDR3 is built from 18 residues. Trimming cost V 2 bases and J 3 bases, with 23 bases left between them. CDR3 sequence: CASSLGLGRYTEDTEAFF. Written as DNA, the CDR3 is TGTGCCAGCAGCTTAGGGCTCGGGCGGTACACCGAGGACACTGAAGCTTTCTTT.

The rearrangement links TRBV6-2 or TRBV6-3 to TRBJ2-7; 9 positions match TRBD2. The CDR3 extends over 19 amino acids. With V trimmed by 4 bases and J by 0 bases, 16 bases remained unmatched. Germline CDR1 reads MNHEY; CDR2 reads SVGEGT. This chain's CDR3 is CASSSPPEESGRLSYEQYF. DNA for the CDR3: TGTGCCAGCAGTTCCCCACCCGAGGAAAGCGGGAGGCTCTCCTACGAGCAGTACTTC.

This chain connects TRBV5-1 to TRBJ2-2, with 11 bases matching TRBD2. Germline CDR1 reads SGHRS; CDR2 reads YFSETQ. V gave up 0 bases and J gave up 1 base; unmatched junction bases: 14. CDR3 size: 21 residues. The CDR3 DNA is TGCGCCAGCAGCTTGGAGGGGACTCTAGCGGGAGGCCGCCTGAACACCGGGGAGCTGTTTTTT. It yields the protein CASSLEGTLAGGRLNTGELFF.

The J gene is TRBJ1-6, the V gene TRBV7-2; D is ambiguous. Per germline, CDR1 SGHTA and CDR2 FQGNSA. The ends were cut back, 1 base at V and 4 bases at J, with 8 bases in the middle. The CDR3 extends over 15 amino acids. CDR3 sequence: CASSLVRGYNSPLHF. In DNA, the CDR3 is TGTGCCAGCAGCTTAGTCAGAGGGTATAATTCACCCCTCCACTTT.

This clonotype was picked up a small number of times. The chain joins TRBV29-1 to TRBJ2-1; 9 nucleotides line up with TRBD2. The CDR3 extends over 13 amino acids. The germline CDR1 and CDR2 sequences are SQVTM and ANQGSEA. V shed 4 bases, J shed 6 bases, and the junction held 4 bases outside the gene matches. CDR3 sequence: CSVGGLAFNEQFF. Written as DNA, the CDR3 is TGCAGCGTTGGTGGACTAGCGTTCAATGAGCAGTTCTTC.

The V and J genes are TRBV29-1 and TRBJ1-2; D is possibly TRBD1 (6 bases). Germline loops: CDR1 SQVTM, CDR2 ANQGSEA. V lost 3 bases and J lost 4, with 9 bases in between. The CDR3 sequence is 12 residues long. CDR3 nucleotide sequence: TGCAGCGTTGATCTGGGGGCCTATGGCTACACCTTC. Protein sequence: CSVDLGAYGYTF.

The V and J genes are TRBV5-6 and TRBJ1-1; the match to TRBD1 covers 9 bases. The junction had 5 bases not matched to a gene; V was cut back by 5 bases and J by 3 bases. The germline CDR1 and CDR2 sequences are SGHDT and YYEEEE. This CDR3 is built from 14 residues. The CDR3 loop reads CASRAGTGYTEAFF. CDR3 nucleotide sequence: TGTGCCAGCAGGGCCGGGACAGGGTACACTGAAGCTTTCTTT.

The rearrangement joins TRBV6-2 or TRBV6-3 to TRBJ2-1, with D possibly TRBD1 on 5 matching bases. Per the germline V gene, CDR1 is MNHEY and CDR2 is SVGEGT. V was cut by 4 bases and J by 2 bases, with 9 bases left in between. The CDR3 sequence is 14 residues long. This CDR3 is CASSFRAPYNEQFF. DNA of the CDR3: TGTGCCAGCAGTTTCAGGGCCCCCTACAATGAGCAGTTCTTC.

The J gene is TRBJ2-1, the V gene TRBV2, with 8 bases that match TRBD2. In germline, CDR1 is SNHLY, CDR2 FYNNEI. This CDR3 comprises 15 residues. Trimming removed 5 bases from V and 6 bases from J; junction bases left unmatched: 9. The CDR3, as DNA: TGTGCCAGCAGTTACAGCGGGGGCTTTCCCAATGAGCAGTTCTTC. Translating it yields CASSYSGGFPNEQFF.

The chain has TRBV4-3 and TRBJ1-4; 7 bases align to TRBD1. Trimming took 2 bases from V and 6 from J; bases not matched to a gene: 9. From germline, CDR1 is LGHNA and CDR2 YSLEER. The CDR3 spans 16 residues. DNA of the CDR3: TGCGCCAGCAGCCAAAGGGACAGTCCATTTGATGAAAAACTGTTTTTT. As protein: CASSQRDSPFDEKLFF.

This sequence joins TRBV2 and TRBJ1-1, with D maybe TRBD1 (6 bases). In germline, CDR1 is SNHLY, CDR2 FYNNEI. The CDR3 is made up of 11 amino acids. V lost 7 bases and J lost 7, with 10 bases in between. The CDR3, as DNA: TGTGCCAGCACTACAGGGTGTGAAGCTTTCTTT. This codes for CASTTGCEAFF.

This clonotype was detected a few times. The V gene is TRBV5-8, the J gene TRBJ2-5; the D is unclear. The DNA end is a closer match to TRBJ2-7, so the J assignment may be wrong. The germline CDR1 and CDR2 sequences are SGHTS and YDEGEE. The CDR3 is made up of 13 amino acids. The CDR3 loop reads CASSLGVTVEQYF. CDR3 DNA sequence: TGTGCCAGCAGCTTGGGGGTCACAGTCGAGCAGTACTTC.

The table lists this clonotype with a few counts. This sequence joins TRBV12-5 and TRBJ2-5; weak D call: TRBD1 (6 bases). The length of the CDR3 is 12 residues. The V end was cut by 7 bases, the J end by 11 bases, with 17 bases between. The germline gives CDR1 LGHNT, CDR2 FRNRAP. The DNA of the CDR3 is TGTGCTAGTGCCTGGGGGACACATGAGCAGTACTTC. It encodes CASAWGTHEQYF.

This clonotype was recorded a few times. This rearrangement joins TRBV6-5 to TRBJ1-5; 8 nucleotides agree with TRBD1. Germline CDR1 reads MNHEY; CDR2 reads SVGAGI. Trimming at V came to 2 bases and at J to 3 bases, leaving 3 bases not matched to a gene. CDR3 length: 15 residues. The CDR3 nucleotides read TGTGCCAGCAGTTACGGCAGGGGGCTCAATCAGCCCCAGCATTTT. This translates into CASSYGRGLNQPQHF.

The chain uses TRBV29-1 and TRBJ2-7; no clear D. The DNA end lines up better with TRBJ2-4; the J call may be wrong. The CDR3 extends over 13 amino acids. The germline gives CDR1 SQVTM, CDR2 ANQGSEA. CDR3 in amino acids: CSVVMGVPNIQYF. The CDR3 DNA reads as TGCAGCGTTGTAATGGGCGTTCCGAACATTCAGTACTTC.

This clonotype was seen only a few times. The chain is built from TRBV29-1 and TRBJ2-3; D not certain. The CDR3 totals 14 residues. Trimming stripped 3 bases from V and 0 bases from J, with 10 bases between. CDR1 and CDR2 from the germline V gene are SQVTM and ANQGSEA. The CDR3 is CSVDGVYSTDTQYF. The CDR3 nucleotides read TGCAGCGTTGATGGGGTTTACAGCACAGATACGCAGTATTTT.

The chain couples TRBV29-1 to TRBJ1-1, with D unclear. Deletions cut 3 bases from V and 6 bases from J, with 20 bases between. This CDR3 region has 15 residues. CDR1 is SQVTM and CDR2 is ANQGSEA in the germline V gene. The CDR3: CSVEYPGFVEPEAFF. CDR3 bases: TGCAGCGTTGAGTATCCCGGATTCGTGGAACCTGAAGCTTTCTTT.

This clonotype turned up a few times. The rearrangement links TRBV7-2 to TRBJ2-4; TRBD2 matches at 8 bases. The germline V gene encodes CDR1 SGHTA and CDR2 FQGNSA. After removal of 5 bases from V and 5 bases from J, the junction contained 5 bases not matched to a gene. The CDR3 extends over 14 amino acids. CDR3 sequence reads: CASSPTAGENIQYF. DNA for the CDR3: TGTGCCAGCAGCCCCACAGCGGGGGAAAACATTCAGTACTTC. Drawing the rest from reference TRBV7-2 and TRBJ2-4, the complete variable domain is GAGVSQSPSNKVTEKGKDVELRCDPISGHTALYWYRQSLGQGLEFLIYFQGNSAPDKSGLPSDRFSAERTGGSVSTLTIQRTQQEDSAVYLCASSPTAGENIQYFGAGTRLSVL.

This chain uses TRBV27 with TRBJ1-4, with D perhaps TRBD1 (5 bases). The CDR3 length is 16 residues. Trimming shortened V by 6 bases and J by 5 bases, and 19 bases separated the two germline ends. CDR1 and CDR2 from the germline V gene are MNHEY and SMNVEV (reference sequence). CDR3 DNA sequence: TGTGCCAGCAGCGACGGGGGTGCCCGATCCAATGAAAAACTGTTTTTT. This gives the protein CASSDGGARSNEKLFF.

This clonotype was picked up one time. This chain uses TRBV9 with TRBJ1-2, with D possibly matching TRBD1 (5 bases). V gave up 3 bases and J gave up 2 bases, with 14 bases separating them. Germline V gives CDR1 SGDLS, CDR2 YYNGEE. The CDR3 consists of 15 residues. The CDR3 bases are TGTGCCAGCAGCGACCAGGCAGGGCTAAACTATGGCTACACCTTC. Its protein is CASSDQAGLNYGYTF.

The chain has TRBV7-9 and TRBJ2-7; D call uncertain. The germline V gene encodes CDR1 SEHNR and CDR2 FQNEAQ (reference sequence). The length of the CDR3 is 11 residues. V was trimmed by 3 bases and J by 7 bases, leaving 7 bases between them. CDR3 DNA: TGTGCCAGCAGCTTCTACCAAGAGCAGTACTTC. Protein sequence: CASSFYQEQYF.

The CDR3 DNA sequence: TGTGCCAGCAGCCACGGCAGGGGGACCACTGAAGCTTTCTTT. Translated: CASSHGRGTTEAFF. This chain connects TRBV9 to TRBJ1-1; 7 bases align to TRBD1. Germline-derived CDR1 and CDR2 are SGDLS and YYNGEE. The CDR3 totals 14 residues. The ends lost 4 bases at V and 4 bases at J; junction bases unmatched: 7.

Details on this clonotype: A clone one base away is much larger, so this may be a read error. The V and J genes are TRBV10-3 and TRBJ1-2; the D gene is possibly TRBD1 (5 bases). The germline V gene has CDR1 ENHRY and CDR2 SYGVKD. CDR3 size: 12 residues. CDR3 nucleotide sequence: TGTGTCATCAGTGGAGGGGTTTATGGCTACACCTTC. Its protein is CVISGGVYGYTF.

As DNA, the CDR3 is TGTGCCAGCAGCCTACAGAAACTAGCGGGGGGGCCAAATGAGCAGTTCTTC. Translated: CASSLQKLAGGPNEQFF. The chain recombines TRBV7-8 with TRBJ2-1, with 13 bases matching TRBD2. The V segment lost 5 bases and the J segment 7 bases; nucleotides outside the gene matches: 11. CDR1 is SGHVS and CDR2 is FQNEAQ in the germline V gene. This CDR3 has 17 residues.

With regard to this clonotype: Germline and junction disagree at one end, which may indicate a read error. The CDR3 region is CPSTVSRVQGYTF. For the CDR3, the DNA is TGTCCCAGCACTGTTTCGCGGGTTCAGGGCTACACCTTC. The chain uses TRBV6-2 or TRBV6-3 and TRBJ1-2, with D uncertain. The germline CDR1 and CDR2 sequences are MNHEY and SVGEGT. The CDR3 has 13 residues.

The table lists this clonotype with a few counts. V and J are TRBV10-3 and TRBJ1-6; D perhaps matches TRBD1 (5 bases). The CDR3 loop spans 13 amino acids. Germline CDR1 and CDR2: ENHRY and SYGVKD. V lost 3 bases and J 10 bases, leaving 10 bases between the germline ends. The CDR3: CAISDRKGSPLHF. CDR3 nucleotides: TGTGCCATCAGTGACAGGAAGGGGTCACCCCTCCACTTT.

To note about this clonotype: At one end, the junction sequence differs from germline, possibly due to a read error. The chain uses TRBV6-2 or TRBV6-3 and TRBJ1-1, with TRBD1 matching over 7 bases. This CDR3 has 15 residues. From germline, CDR1 is MNHEY and CDR2 SVGEGT. The CDR3 reads CVSSRRGLGNTEAFF. CDR3 sequence (DNA): TGTGTCAGCAGCCGAAGGGGGCTAGGGAACACTGAAGCTTTCTTT.

This clonotype has a handful of counts. The V call is TRBV20-1, the J call TRBJ2-3; D tentatively fits TRBD1 or TRBD2 (7 bases each). V was trimmed by 3 bases and J by 3 bases, leaving 19 bases between them. This CDR3 contains 16 residues. In germline, CDR1 is DFQATT, CDR2 SNEGSKA (reference sequence). CDR3 nucleotides: TGCAGTGCTAGCAGGGGGGGCCAAGTCGGAACAGATACGCAGTATTTT. Amino acids: CSASRGGQVGTDTQYF.

The V and J genes are TRBV7-9 and TRBJ2-7; 9 nucleotides line up with TRBD1. The CDR3 totals 15 residues. The germline gives CDR1 SEHNR, CDR2 FQNEAQ (reference sequence). V lost 0 bases to trimming and J lost 5 bases; unmatched junction nucleotides: 5. Written as DNA, the CDR3 is TGTGCCAGCAGCTTAGCGCAGACAGGGGGAGACGAGCAGTACTTC. Encoded protein: CASSLAQTGGDEQYF.

The V call is TRBV29-1, the J call TRBJ2-1; the match to TRBD2 covers 9 bases. Trimming removed 6 bases from V and 9 bases from J; junction bases left unmatched: 9. Germline V gene data show CDR1 as SQVTM and CDR2 as ANQGSEA. The CDR3 has 13 amino acids. Here the CDR3 DNA reads TGCAGCGTGGAGCGGGGGGCCTCGGGTGAGCAGTTCTTC. Protein sequence: CSVERGASGEQFF.